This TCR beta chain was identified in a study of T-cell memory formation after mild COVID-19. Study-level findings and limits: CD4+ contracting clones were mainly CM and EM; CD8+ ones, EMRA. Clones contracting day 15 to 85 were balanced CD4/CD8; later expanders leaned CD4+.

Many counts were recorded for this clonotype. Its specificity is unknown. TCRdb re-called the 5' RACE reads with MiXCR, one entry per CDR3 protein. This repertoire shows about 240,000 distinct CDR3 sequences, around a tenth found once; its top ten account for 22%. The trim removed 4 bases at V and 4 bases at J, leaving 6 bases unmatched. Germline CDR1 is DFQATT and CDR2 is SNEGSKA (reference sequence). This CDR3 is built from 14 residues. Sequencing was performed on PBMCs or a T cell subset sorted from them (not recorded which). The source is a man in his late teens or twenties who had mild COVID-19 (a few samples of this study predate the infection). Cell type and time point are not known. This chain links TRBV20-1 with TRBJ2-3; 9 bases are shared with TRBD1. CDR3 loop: CSAKGQGDADTQYF. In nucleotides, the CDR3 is TGCAGTGCTAAGGGACAGGGAGATGCAGATACGCAGTATTTT.